These T cell receptor beta chains were read from a single sample in a study of blood T cell repertoires in COVID-19. Sequenced by immunoSEQ multiplex PCR; TCRdb stores in-frame clones only, minus some. The table shows 95,000 to 150,000 clones, with 80% occurring only once. Sequenced: peripheral blood. All receptors come from a man in his fifties or sixties with active or convalescent COVID-19. The CDR3 runs from the conserved cysteine through the conserved F or W.

>16|TRBV18|TRBJ2-1
CASSLSSTVNRGEQFF
>16|TRBV5-4|TRBJ2-3
CASSLARTSGINTQYF
>14|TRBV20-1|TRBJ1-5
CSASKDTSNQPQHF
>16|TRBV2|TRBJ2-3
CASSETGGFHTDTQYF
>13|TRBV7-6|TRBJ2-4
CASSLDRTDIQYF
>16|TRBV10-3|TRBJ2-1
CAITPGTSGRYNEQFF
>13|TRBV5-1|TRBJ2-1
CASSRDRDNEQFF
>14|TRBV29-1|TRBJ2-2
CSVAQVITNGELFF
>13|TRBV6-5|TRBJ1-5
CASMGAWGQPQHF
>15|TRBV19|TRBJ1-1
CASGGDRGRITEAFF
>18|TRBV21-1|TRBJ2-1
CASRAGTSGDSSYNEQFF
>14|TRBV28|TRBJ2-1
CATKRAGSRNEQFF
>14|TRBV5-1|TRBJ2-7
CASSFDRGDYEQYF
>14|TRBV5-1|TRBJ1-1
CASSTQGAASEAFF
>13|TRBV5-6|TRBJ1-2
CASSPSPGDGYTF
>16|TRBV4-1|TRBJ2-5
CASSRTTGPGKETQYF
>18|TRBV7-2|TRBJ1-6
CASSPHRGRGSYNSPLHF
>14|TRBV2|TRBJ2-5
CASSYMTAQETQYF
>16|TRBV24-1|TRBJ2-1
CATSDPGQGAYNEQFF
>17|TRBV5-5|TRBJ2-7
CASSPGLAGGIGYEQYF
>14|TRBV28|TRBJ1-4
CASSPQGGNEKLFF
>15|TRBV18|TRBJ1-4
CASSLGRGRGEKLFF
>13|TRBV19|TRBJ1-1
CASSKGAHTEAFF
>15|TRBV7-2|TRBJ2-7
CASSPGLAGVSEQYF
>16|TRBV7-3|TRBJ2-1
CASSQQGFVDYNEQFF
>16|TRBV9|TRBJ2-7
CASSVGGDGYSYEQYF
>15|TRBV2|TRBJ1-5
CASSEGAVRNQPQHF